The present T cell receptor (beta chain) was sequenced within a study of OX40 agonist ivuxolimab in advanced cancers. Whole-study context: A history of anti-PD-1, anti-PD-L1 or anti-CTLA-4 therapy was acceptable, and around 36% had some.

Repertoires were generated with immunoSEQ multiplex PCR, while TCRdb's copy carries only in-frame clones and drops some. The table has approximately 84,000 clones, about 88% seen once. Germline V lookup: CDR1 SGHRS, CDR2 YFSETQ. This CDR3 spans 15 amino acids. Deletions cut 4 bases from V and 5 bases from J, with 16 bases between. This specimen was CD4+ or CD8+ T cells sorted from blood, taken in a trial of the OX40 agonist ivuxolimab. The clonotype comes from an adult with an advanced solid tumor such as melanoma, head and neck, liver or kidney cancer. The chain links TRBV5-1 to TRBJ1-5; weak D call: TRBD1 (5 bases). The CDR3: CASSGGRVTDQPQHF. CDR3 bases: TGCGCCAGCAGCGGCGGCAGGGTCACGGATCAGCCCCAGCATTTT. Complete variable domain (other parts from reference TRBV5-1 and TRBJ1-5): KAGVTQTPRYLIKTRGQQVTLSCSPISGHRSVSWYQQTPGQGLQFLFEYFSETQRNKGNFPGRFSGRQFSNSRSEMNVSTLELGDSALYLCASSGGRVTDQPQHFGDGTRLSIL.